Below are 20 T cell receptor beta chains sequenced from a single sample in a study of T cell responses to AZD1222 COVID-19 vaccine. The method was immunoSEQ multiplex PCR; TCRdb's version includes in-frame clones alone and lacks a portion of them. The table lists more than 70,000 clones, roughly 85% of them singletons. Sequences were derived from peripheral blood, sampled on day 0 of AZD1222 vaccination. The receptors here all came from an adult in good health.

The rearrangement uses TRBV28 and TRBJ2-7; D might be TRBD2 (6 bases). Germline CDR1 and CDR2: MDHEN and SYDVKM. This CDR3 has 15 residues. The ends were cut back, 6 bases at V and 2 bases at J, with 17 bases in the middle. This chain's CDR3 is CASSRSGTQPYEQYF. As DNA, the CDR3 is TGTGCCAGCAGCCGCTCCGGGACTCAACCCTACGAGCAGTACTTC.

The chain uses TRBV2 and TRBJ2-7; D is uncertain. The CDR3 runs 12 residues. Trimming stripped 6 bases from V and 5 bases from J, with 11 bases between. From germline, CDR1 is SNHLY and CDR2 FYNNEI. The CDR3 sequence: CASSPNLDEQYF. The CDR3, as DNA: TGTGCCAGCAGCCCAAATCTCGACGAGCAGTACTTC.

The chain combines TRBV5-5 with TRBJ1-6; TRBD1 aligns across 12 bases. The trim removed 4 bases at V and 7 bases at J, leaving 9 bases unmatched. This CDR3 contains 17 residues. Germline lookup yields CDR1 SGHKS and CDR2 YYEKEE (reference sequence). The CDR3: CASSRTGTGGKNSPLHF. CDR3 coding DNA: TGTGCCAGCAGCCGGACCGGGACAGGGGGCAAAAATTCACCCCTCCACTTT.

This chain links TRBV3-1 (or the pseudogene TRBV3-2) with TRBJ1-4; weak D call: TRBD1 (5 bases). V lost 3 bases and J lost 8, with 13 bases in between. The CDR3 sequence is 14 residues long. CDR1 is LGHDT and CDR2 is YNNKEL in the germline V gene (reference sequence). The CDR3 is CASSHQGSDEKLFF. In DNA form, the CDR3 reads TGTGCCAGCAGCCATCAGGGTTCGGACGAAAAACTGTTTTTT.

The chain joins TRBV29-1 to TRBJ1-3; D gene uncertain. V was trimmed by 5 bases and J by 0 bases, leaving 8 bases between them. CDR1 is SQVTM and CDR2 is ANQGSEA in the germline V gene. The CDR3 runs 13 residues. CDR3 DNA: TGCAGCGTTAAGCAGAGCTCTGGAAACACCATATATTTT. Encoded protein: CSVKQSSGNTIYF.

This chain links TRBV5-1 with TRBJ2-2; D might be TRBD1 (6 bases). The CDR3 length is 15 residues. The germline V and J ends were trimmed by 6 bases and 1 base, with 13 bases remaining between them. The germline gives CDR1 SGHRS, CDR2 YFSETQ. DNA for the CDR3: TGCGCCAGCACCGTCCGGACAGTGAACACCGGGGAGCTGTTTTTT. It is translated as CASTVRTVNTGELFF.

V gene TRBV7-9 combines with J gene TRBJ1-4; D gene ambiguous. V lost 0 bases, J lost 7 bases, and 9 bases lay in between. Per germline, CDR1 SEHNR and CDR2 FQNEAQ (reference sequence). The CDR3 is made up of 14 amino acids. The DNA of the CDR3 is TGTGCCAGCAGCTTAGCTGGTTCCGGTGAAAAACTGTTTTTT. Translated: CASSLAGSGEKLFF.

This clone was detected a few times. This CDR3 is CASSSRGPETQYF. CDR3 nucleotide sequence: TGTGCCAGCAGCTCCAGGGGGCCAGAGACCCAGTACTTC. The genes are TRBV7-9 and TRBJ2-5; 8 bases align to TRBD1. The length of the CDR3 is 13 residues. Trimming at V came to 4 bases and at J to 4 bases, leaving 2 bases not matched to a gene. Germline lookup yields CDR1 SEHNR and CDR2 FQNEAQ (reference sequence). The variable domain in full, completed from reference TRBV7-9 and TRBJ2-5, reads DTGVSQNPRHKITKRGQNVTFRCDPISEHNRLYWYRQTLGQGPEFLTYFQNEAQLEKSRLLSDRFSAERPKGSFSTLEIQRTEQGDSAMYLCASSSRGPETQYFGPGTRLLVL.

The genes are TRBV5-1 and TRBJ2-3; 8 nucleotides agree with TRBD1. Trimming at V came to 0 bases and at J to 5 bases, leaving 2 bases not matched to a gene. The CDR3 covers 14 residues. Germline values: CDR1 SGHRS, CDR2 YFSETQ. The CDR3 nucleotides are TGCGCCAGCAGCTTGGTAACAGGGGGAGATACGCAGTATTTT. Its protein product is CASSLVTGGDTQYF.

V and J are TRBV27 and TRBJ2-1; D gene ambiguous. V was clipped by 7 bases and J by 14 bases, with 27 bases between them. This CDR3 is 15 amino acids long. CDR1 and CDR2 (germline): MNHEY, SMNVEV (reference sequence). The CDR3 nucleotides read TGTGCCAGCACCCCCCTCTCGAGTCGCCGAGAGAAGGAGTTCTTC. Amino acids: CASTPLSSRREKEFF.

The chain joins TRBV2 to TRBJ2-7; TRBD2 is a possible D gene (6 bases). CDR1 and CDR2 (germline): SNHLY, FYNNEI. This CDR3 has 12 amino acids. Between the trimmed V and J ends, which lost 5 bases and 4 bases, there was a span of 9 bases. In DNA form, the CDR3 reads TGTGCCAGCAGTTCCCGGGGGTACGAGCAGTACTTC. As protein: CASSSRGYEQYF.

This chain joins TRBV3-1 (or the pseudogene TRBV3-2) and TRBJ2-1; possible D gene TRBD2, 5 bases. The CDR3 has 13 amino acids. CDR1 and CDR2 (germline): LGHDT, YNNKEL (reference sequence). V was shortened by 2 bases and J by 10 bases, with 12 bases between the two germline ends. This chain's CDR3 is CASSQMSGGEQFF. CDR3 sequence (DNA): TGTGCCAGCAGCCAAATGAGCGGCGGAGAGCAGTTCTTC.

The chain is built from TRBV27 and TRBJ2-6; either TRBD1 or TRBD2 may supply D (6 bases each). Germline V lookup: CDR1 MNHEY, CDR2 SMNVEV (reference sequence). This CDR3 region has 13 residues. Trimming stripped 10 bases from V and 3 bases from J, with 10 bases between. The CDR3 bases are TGTGCCACCCGGGGGCTTGGGGCCAACGTCCTGACTTTC. Translation gives CATRGLGANVLTF.

CDR3 coding DNA: TGTGCCACCAGCAGAGATCGAACAGGGGCCGCTGAGCCCCAGCATTTT. Translated, it gives CATSRDRTGAAEPQHF. J is TRBJ1-5 and V is TRBV15; 7 bases align to TRBD1. The CDR3 runs 16 residues. Germline V gives CDR1 LNHNV, CDR2 YYDKDF (reference sequence). Trimming took 0 bases from V and 8 from J; bases not matched to a gene: 10.

The rearrangement joins TRBV4-3 to TRBJ1-5, with TRBD1 matching 7 bases. The junction had 5 bases not matched to a gene; V was cut back by 5 bases and J by 1 base. This CDR3 is 15 amino acids long. The germline CDR1 and CDR2 sequences are LGHNA and YSLEER. The CDR3 reads CASSLYRGSNQPQHF. CDR3 DNA sequence: TGCGCCAGCAGCTTGTACAGGGGCAGCAATCAGCCCCAGCATTTT.

This chain uses TRBV2 with TRBJ2-7; maybe TRBD1 (5 bases). The CDR3 extends over 12 amino acids. Germline CDR1 and CDR2: SNHLY and FYNNEI. V was cut by 4 bases and J by 3 bases, with 7 bases left in between. The CDR3 reads CASSGDSYEQYF. In DNA, the CDR3 is TGTGCCAGCAGTGGCGACAGCTACGAGCAGTACTTC.

The chain links TRBV7-2 to TRBJ1-5; perhaps TRBD1 as D (6 bases). With 2 bases removed from V and 7 bases from J, the gap between germline ends came to 15 bases. The germline V gene has CDR1 SGHTA and CDR2 FQGNSA. CDR3 length: 15 residues. CDR3 amino acids: CASSLKMGAKQPQHF. The CDR3, as DNA: TGTGCCAGCAGCTTAAAGATGGGGGCCAAACAGCCCCAGCATTTT.

This chain links TRBV27 with TRBJ2-1, with 11 bases lining up with TRBD1. The V gene end was trimmed by 5 bases and the J gene end by 16 bases; junction bases not matched to a gene: 7. This CDR3 region has 12 residues. Germline CDR1 is MNHEY and CDR2 is SMNVEV (reference sequence). CDR3 DNA sequence: TGTGCCAGCAGTCAGGGGGGGACAGGGGGTTTCTTC. Protein sequence: CASSQGGTGGFF.

This chain connects TRBV19 to TRBJ2-7; D uncertain. The V end was cut by 3 bases, the J end by 6 bases, with 12 bases between. The CDR3 is 13 residues long. The germline CDR1 and CDR2 sequences are LNHDA and SQIVND (reference sequence). The CDR3 region is CASSMAGGFEQYF. The CDR3 DNA is TGTGCCAGTAGTATGGCCGGTGGGTTCGAGCAGTACTTC.

V usage is TRBV5-6 and J usage is TRBJ1-4; tentatively, D is TRBD1 (6 bases). CDR1 SGHDT and CDR2 YYEEEE come from the germline V gene. CDR3 size: 15 residues. V gave up 3 bases and J gave up 3 bases, with 12 bases separating them. The CDR3 nucleotides are TGTGCCAGCAGCTCTCCGGACAGTGCTAATGAAAAACTGTTTTTT. Its protein is CASSSPDSANEKLFF.